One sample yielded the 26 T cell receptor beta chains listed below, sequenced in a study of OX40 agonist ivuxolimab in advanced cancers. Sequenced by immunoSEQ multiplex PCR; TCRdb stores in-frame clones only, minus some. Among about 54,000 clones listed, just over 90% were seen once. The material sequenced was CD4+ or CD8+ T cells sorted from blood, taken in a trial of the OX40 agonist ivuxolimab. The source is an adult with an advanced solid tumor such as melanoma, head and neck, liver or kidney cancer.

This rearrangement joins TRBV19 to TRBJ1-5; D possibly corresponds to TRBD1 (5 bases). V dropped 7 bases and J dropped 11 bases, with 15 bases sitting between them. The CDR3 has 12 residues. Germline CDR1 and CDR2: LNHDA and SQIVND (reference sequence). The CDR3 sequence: CASNPGRGAQHF. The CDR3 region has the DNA TGTGCCAGTAATCCGGGAAGGGGAGCCCAGCATTTT.

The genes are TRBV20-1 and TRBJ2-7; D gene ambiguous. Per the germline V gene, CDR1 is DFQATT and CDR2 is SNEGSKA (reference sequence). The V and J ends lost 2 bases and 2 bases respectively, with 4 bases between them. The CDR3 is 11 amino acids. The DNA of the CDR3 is TGCAGTGCTAGACCGGCCTACGAGCAGTACTTC. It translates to CSARPAYEQYF.

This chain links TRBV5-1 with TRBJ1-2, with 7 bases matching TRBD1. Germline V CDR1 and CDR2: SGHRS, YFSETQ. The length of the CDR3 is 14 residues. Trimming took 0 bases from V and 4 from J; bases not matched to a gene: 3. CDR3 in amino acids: CASSLDDRAYGYTF. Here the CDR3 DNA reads TGCGCCAGCAGCTTGGACGACAGGGCCTATGGCTACACCTTC.

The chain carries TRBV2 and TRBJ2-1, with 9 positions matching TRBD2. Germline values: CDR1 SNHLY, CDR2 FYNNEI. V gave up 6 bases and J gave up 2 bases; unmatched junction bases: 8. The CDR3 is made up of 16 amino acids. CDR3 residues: CASSALGGGAYNEQFF. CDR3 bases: TGTGCCAGCAGCGCTCTTGGCGGGGGGGCCTACAATGAGCAGTTCTTC.

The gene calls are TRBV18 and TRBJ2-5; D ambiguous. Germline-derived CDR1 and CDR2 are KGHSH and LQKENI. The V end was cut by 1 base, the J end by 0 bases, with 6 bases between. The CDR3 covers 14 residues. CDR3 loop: CASSPRLYQETQYF. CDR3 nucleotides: TGTGCCAGCTCACCACGACTGTACCAAGAGACCCAGTACTTC.

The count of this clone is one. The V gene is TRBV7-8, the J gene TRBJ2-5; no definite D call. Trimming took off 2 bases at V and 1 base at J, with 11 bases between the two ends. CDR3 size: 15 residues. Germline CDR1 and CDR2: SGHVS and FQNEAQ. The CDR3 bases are TGTGCCAGCAGCTTACCCCCAGCCAGCCAAGAGACCCAGTACTTC. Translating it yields CASSLPPASQETQYF.

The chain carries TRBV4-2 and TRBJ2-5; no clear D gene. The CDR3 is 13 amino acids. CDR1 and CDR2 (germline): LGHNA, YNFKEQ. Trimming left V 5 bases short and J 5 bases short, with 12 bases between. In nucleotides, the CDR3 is TGTGCCAGCAGCTTCGGGCTTTGGGAGACCCAGTACTTC. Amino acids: CASSFGLWETQYF.

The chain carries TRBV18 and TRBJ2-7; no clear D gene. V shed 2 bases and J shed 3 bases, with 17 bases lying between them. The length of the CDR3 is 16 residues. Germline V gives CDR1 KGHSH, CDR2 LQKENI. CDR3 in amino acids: CASSPLAPQLGYEQYF. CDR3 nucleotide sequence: TGTGCCAGCTCACCATTGGCGCCCCAGTTGGGCTACGAGCAGTACTTC.

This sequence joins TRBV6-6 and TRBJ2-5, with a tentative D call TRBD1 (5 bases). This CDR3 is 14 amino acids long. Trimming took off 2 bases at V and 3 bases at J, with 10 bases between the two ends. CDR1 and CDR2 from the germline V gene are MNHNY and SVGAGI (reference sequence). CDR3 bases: TGTGCCAGCAGTTACGACAGCGAAGAAGAGACCCAGTACTTC. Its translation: CASSYDSEEETQYF.

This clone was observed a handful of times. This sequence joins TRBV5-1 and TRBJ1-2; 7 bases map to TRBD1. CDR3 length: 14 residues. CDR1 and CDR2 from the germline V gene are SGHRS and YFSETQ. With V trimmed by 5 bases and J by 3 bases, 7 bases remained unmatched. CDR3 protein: CASRKGTVDYGYTF. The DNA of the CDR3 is TGCGCCAGCAGAAAAGGGACAGTTGACTATGGCTACACCTTC.

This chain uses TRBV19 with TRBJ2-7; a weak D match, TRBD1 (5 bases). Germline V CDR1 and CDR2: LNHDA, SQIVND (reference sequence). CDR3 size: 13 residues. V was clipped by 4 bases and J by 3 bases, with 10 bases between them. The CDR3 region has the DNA TGTGCCAGTAGTAAACAGGTACGCTACGAGCAGTACTTC. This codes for CASSKQVRYEQYF. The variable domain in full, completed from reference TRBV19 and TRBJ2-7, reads DGGITQSPKYLFRKEGQNVTLSCEQNLNHDAMYWYRQDPGQGLRLIYYSQIVNDFQKGDIAEGYSVSREKKESFPLTVTSAQKNPTAFYLCASSKQVRYEQYFGPGTRLTVT.

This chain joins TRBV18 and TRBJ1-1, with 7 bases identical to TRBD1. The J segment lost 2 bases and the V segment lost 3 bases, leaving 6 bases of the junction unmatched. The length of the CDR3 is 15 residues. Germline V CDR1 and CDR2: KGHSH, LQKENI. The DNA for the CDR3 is TGTGCCAGCTCACCCGACAGGGTTCTAAACACTGAAGCTTTCTTT. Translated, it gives CASSPDRVLNTEAFF.

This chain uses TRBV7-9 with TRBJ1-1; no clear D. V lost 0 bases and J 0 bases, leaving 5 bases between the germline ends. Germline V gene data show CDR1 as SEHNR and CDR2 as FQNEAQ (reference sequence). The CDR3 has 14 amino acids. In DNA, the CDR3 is TGTGCCAGCAGCTTAGCCAGGCTGAACACTGAAGCTTTCTTT. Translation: CASSLARLNTEAFF.

CDR3 bases: TGCGCCAGCAGAGGACAGGCGAACACTGAAGCTTTCTTT. Translated, it gives CASRGQANTEAFF. The chain joins TRBV5-1 to TRBJ1-1, with 7 bases lining up with TRBD1. Germline CDR1 and CDR2: SGHRS and YFSETQ. Losses at the gene ends were 5 bases for V and 1 base for J; bases not matched to a gene: 2. The CDR3 runs to 13 residues. Using reference TRBV5-1 and TRBJ1-1 for the parts outside the CDR3, the full variable domain is KAGVTQTPRYLIKTRGQQVTLSCSPISGHRSVSWYQQTPGQGLQFLFEYFSETQRNKGNFPGRFSGRQFSNSRSEMNVSTLELGDSALYLCASRGQANTEAFFGQGTRLTVV.

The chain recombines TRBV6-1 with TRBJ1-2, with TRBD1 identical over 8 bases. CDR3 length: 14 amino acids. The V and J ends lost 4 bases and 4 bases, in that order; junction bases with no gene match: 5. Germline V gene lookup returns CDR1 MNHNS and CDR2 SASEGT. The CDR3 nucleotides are TGTGCCAGCAGTGGTTCCGGGACAGGCTATGGCTACACCTTC. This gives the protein CASSGSGTGYGYTF.

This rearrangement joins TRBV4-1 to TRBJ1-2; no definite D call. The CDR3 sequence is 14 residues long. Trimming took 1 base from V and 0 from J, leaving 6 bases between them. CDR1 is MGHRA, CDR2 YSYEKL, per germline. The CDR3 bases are TGCGCCAGCAGCCAAGCTACGGCTAACTATGGCTACACCTTC. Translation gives CASSQATANYGYTF.

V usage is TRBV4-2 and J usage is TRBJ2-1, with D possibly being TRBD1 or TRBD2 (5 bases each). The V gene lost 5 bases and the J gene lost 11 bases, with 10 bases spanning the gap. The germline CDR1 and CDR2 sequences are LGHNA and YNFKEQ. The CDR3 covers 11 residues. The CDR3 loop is CASSTRGQQFF. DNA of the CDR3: TGTGCCAGCAGCACGAGGGGCCAGCAGTTCTTC.

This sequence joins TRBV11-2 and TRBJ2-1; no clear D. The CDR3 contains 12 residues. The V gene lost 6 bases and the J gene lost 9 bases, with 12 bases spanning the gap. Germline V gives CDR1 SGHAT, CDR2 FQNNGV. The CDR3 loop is CASSKTWGEQFF. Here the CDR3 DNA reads TGTGCCAGCAGTAAAACATGGGGTGAGCAGTTCTTC.

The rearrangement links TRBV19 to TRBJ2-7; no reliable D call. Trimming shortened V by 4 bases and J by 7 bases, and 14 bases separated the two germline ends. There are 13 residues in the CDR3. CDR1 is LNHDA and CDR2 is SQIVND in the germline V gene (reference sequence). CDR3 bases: TGTGCCAGTAGTACCTCTACGATAGGAGAGCAGTACTTC. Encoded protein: CASSTSTIGEQYF.

CDR3 residues: CASRDPRGQETQYF. The DNA of the CDR3 is TGCGCCAGCAGGGACCCCCGAGGCCAAGAGACCCAGTACTTC. The genes are TRBV5-1 and TRBJ2-5, with D unclear. The CDR3 extends over 14 amino acids. The germline V and J ends were trimmed by 5 bases and 1 base, with 12 bases remaining between them. Germline CDR1 is SGHRS and CDR2 is YFSETQ. Based on the CDR3 plus reference TRBV5-1 and TRBJ2-5, the full variable domain is KAGVTQTPRYLIKTRGQQVTLSCSPISGHRSVSWYQQTPGQGLQFLFEYFSETQRNKGNFPGRFSGRQFSNSRSEMNVSTLELGDSALYLCASRDPRGQETQYFGPGTRLLVL.

CDR3 loop: CASSPQHRYGYTF. DNA of the CDR3: TGCGCCAGCAGCCCGCAACACCGCTATGGCTACACCTTC. The rearrangement joins TRBV5-1 to TRBJ1-2; D call uncertain. This CDR3 is 13 amino acids long. V lost 4 bases to trimming and J lost 4 bases, with 11 bases between them. Germline CDR1 reads SGHRS; CDR2 reads YFSETQ.

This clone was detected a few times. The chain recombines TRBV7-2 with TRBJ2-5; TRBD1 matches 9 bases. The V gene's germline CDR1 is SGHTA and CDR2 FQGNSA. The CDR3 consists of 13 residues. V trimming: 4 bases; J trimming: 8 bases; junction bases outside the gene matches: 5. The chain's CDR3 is CASSSGTGKTQYF. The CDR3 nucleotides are TGTGCCAGCAGCTCTGGGACAGGGAAAACCCAGTACTTC. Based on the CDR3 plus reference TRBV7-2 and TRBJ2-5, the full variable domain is GAGVSQSPSNKVTEKGKDVELRCDPISGHTALYWYRQSLGQGLEFLIYFQGNSAPDKSGLPSDRFSAERTGGSVSTLTIQRTQQEDSAVYLCASSSGTGKTQYFGPGTRLLVL.

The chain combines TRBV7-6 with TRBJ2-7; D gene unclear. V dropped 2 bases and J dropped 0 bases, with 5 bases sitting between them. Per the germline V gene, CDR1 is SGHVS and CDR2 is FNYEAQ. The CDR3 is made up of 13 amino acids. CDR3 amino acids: CASSLTSSYEQYF. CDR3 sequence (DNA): TGTGCCAGCAGCTTAACGAGCTCCTACGAGCAGTACTTC.

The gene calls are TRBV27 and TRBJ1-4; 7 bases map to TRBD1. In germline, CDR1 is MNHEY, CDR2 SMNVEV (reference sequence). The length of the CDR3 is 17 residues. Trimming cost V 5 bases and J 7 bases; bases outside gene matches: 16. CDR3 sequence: CASSTNRGRVRFEKLFF. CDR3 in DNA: TGTGCCAGCAGTACCAACAGGGGTCGTGTAAGGTTTGAAAAACTGTTTTTT.

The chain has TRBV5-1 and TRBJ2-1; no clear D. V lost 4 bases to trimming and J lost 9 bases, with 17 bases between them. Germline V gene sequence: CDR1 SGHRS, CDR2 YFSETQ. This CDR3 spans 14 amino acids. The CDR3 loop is CASSPAPTPIEQFF. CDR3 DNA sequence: TGCGCCAGCAGCCCCGCCCCCACGCCTATTGAGCAGTTCTTC.

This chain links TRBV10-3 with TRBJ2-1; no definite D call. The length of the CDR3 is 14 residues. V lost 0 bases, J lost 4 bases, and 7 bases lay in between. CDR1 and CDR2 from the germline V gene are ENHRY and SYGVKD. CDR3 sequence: CAISESTGYNEQFF. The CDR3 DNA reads TGTGCCATCAGTGAGTCGACCGGGTACAATGAGCAGTTCTTC.